The sequence of this TCR beta chain was determined in a study of molecular identifiers for immune sequencing clone quantification. Study-wide points: Naive cells had under 1% of molecules in clones above 20 RNA copies, effectors over 97%.

Germline V gene data show CDR1 as SGHDT and CDR2 as YYEEEE. The CDR3 loop spans 14 amino acids. V was pared by 1 base and J by 2 bases, with 2 bases of the junction left unmatched. Preparation of naive CD8 libraries involved roughly 19,000 to 1,100,000 sorted cells and 10%, 30% or 50% RNA. Methods described previously were used for bulk TCR libraries, and listed TCR primers were applied. TCRdb processed the PCR reads anew with MiXCR; each CDR3 protein has one entry. The table shows some 65,000 distinct CDR3 sequences, with around 18% occurring only once. With regard to this clonotype: Its specificity is not known.

Material for sequencing was naive CD8+ T cells from blood, with Jurkat cell RNA spiked in. Documented subset: FACS-sorted CD8+CD4-CCR7+CD45RA+ naive T cells. V is TRBV5-6 and J is TRBJ2-7; 8 nucleotides agree with TRBD2. This clonotype originated in a human donor in good health. Some libraries in this study had Jurkat cell RNA spiked in. The CDR3 spells CASSLSGSPYEQYF. The CDR3 DNA is TGTGCCAGCAGCTTGAGCGGGAGTCCCTACGAGCAGTACTTC.